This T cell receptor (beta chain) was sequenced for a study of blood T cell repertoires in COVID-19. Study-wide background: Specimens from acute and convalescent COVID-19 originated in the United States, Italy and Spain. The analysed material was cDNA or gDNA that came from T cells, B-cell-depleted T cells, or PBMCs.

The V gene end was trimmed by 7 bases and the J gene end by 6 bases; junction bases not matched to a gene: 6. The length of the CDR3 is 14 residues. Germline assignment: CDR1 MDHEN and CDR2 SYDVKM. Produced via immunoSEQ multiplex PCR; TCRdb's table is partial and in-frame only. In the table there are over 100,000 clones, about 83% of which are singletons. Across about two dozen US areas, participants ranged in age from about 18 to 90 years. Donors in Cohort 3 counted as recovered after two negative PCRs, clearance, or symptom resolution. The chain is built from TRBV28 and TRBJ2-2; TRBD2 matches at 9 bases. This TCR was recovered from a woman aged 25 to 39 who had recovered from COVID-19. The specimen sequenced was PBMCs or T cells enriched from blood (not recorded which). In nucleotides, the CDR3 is TGTGCCAGCAAGGCGGGAGGGCCCCCCGGGGAGCTGTTTTTT. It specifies CASKAGGPPGELFF.